This TCR beta chain originates from a study of blood T cell repertoires in COVID-19. Across the study: Nucleic acid was either cDNA or gDNA, and it came from T cells, B-cell-depleted T cells, or PBMCs.

The table came from immunoSEQ multiplex PCR; TCRdb's copy has only in-frame clones and leaves some out. The table shows around 250,000 clones, with around 82% occurring only once. Trimming removed 4 bases from V and 0 bases from J, with 10 bases in between. CDR1 is SGHKS, CDR2 YYEKEE, per germline (reference sequence). This CDR3 is 14 amino acids long. The sequence was obtained from a young woman with acute or convalescent COVID-19. V usage is TRBV5-5 and J usage is TRBJ1-2; weak D call: TRBD1 (5 bases). The sequenced sample was peripheral blood. CDR3 loop: CASSPGLANYGYTF. As DNA, the CDR3 is TGTGCCAGCAGCCCAGGGTTAGCTAACTATGGCTACACCTTC.